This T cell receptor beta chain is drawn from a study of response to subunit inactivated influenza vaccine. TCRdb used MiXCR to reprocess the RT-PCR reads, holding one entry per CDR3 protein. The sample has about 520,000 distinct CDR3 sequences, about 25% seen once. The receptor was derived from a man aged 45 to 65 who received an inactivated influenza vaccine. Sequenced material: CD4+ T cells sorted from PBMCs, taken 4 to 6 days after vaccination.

This CDR3 is CASSLNPLRGRYNEQFF. The CDR3 region has the DNA TGTGCCAGCAGCCTGAATCCACTGCGGGGGCGATACAATGAGCAGTTCTTC. The V and J genes are TRBV11-2 and TRBJ2-1, with D perhaps matching TRBD2 (7 bases). The CDR3 has 17 residues. V lost 5 bases and J 4 bases, leaving 21 bases between the germline ends. The V gene's germline CDR1 is SGHAT and CDR2 FQNNGV.